The 26 T cell receptor beta chains below all came from one sample that was sequenced in a study of T and B cells in COVID-19 patients. From blood, roughly 240-550 ng of genomic DNA served as TRB template. BIOMED2 TRB-A/B primer pools were used in multiplex TRB PCR. MiXCR, applied by TCRdb to the multiplex PCR reads, yields one record per CDR3 protein. The data show around 21,000 distinct CDR3 sequences, about 31% seen once. The sequenced material came from blood. The receptors were gathered from a human donor who had recovered from COVID-19.

The chain recombines TRBV7-4 with TRBJ2-5; no clear D. Germline V gives CDR1 SGHVT, CDR2 SQSDAQ. The V end lost 1 base, the J end lost 5 bases, and 14 bases lay between the germline ends. This CDR3 spans 15 amino acids. The DNA for the CDR3 is TGTGCCAGCAGCTTAGAAGTCGGCTGGCGGGAGACCCAGTACTTC. Its translation: CASSLEVGWRETQYF. The whole variable domain, remainder taken from reference TRBV7-4 and TRBJ2-5, is GAGVSQSPRYKVAKRGRDVALRCDSISGHVTLYWYRQTLGQGSEVLTYSQSDAQRDKSGRPSGRFSAERPERSVSTLKIQRTEQGDSAVYLCASSLEVGWRETQYFGPGTRLLVL.

Relative to its sample, this clonotype is medium-sized. The chain employs TRBV29-1 and TRBJ2-1, with 8 bases matching TRBD1. Germline loops: CDR1 SQVTM, CDR2 ANQGSEA. CDR3 length: 14 amino acids. J gave up 4 bases and V 8 bases, and 10 bases lay outside the gene matches. The CDR3 bases are TGCAGCTCTAATACAGGGGGATGGTACAATGAGCAGTTCTTC. Its protein is CSSNTGGWYNEQFF.

The gene calls are TRBV7-2 and TRBJ2-7, with a weak D call TRBD1 (6 bases). Trimming removed 5 bases at V and 0 bases at J, with 20 bases between. This CDR3 spans 17 amino acids. Germline V CDR1 and CDR2: SGHTA, FQGNSA. As DNA, the CDR3 is TGTGCCAGCAGCCCCTCCCCAGGGGCGACAGTCTCCTACGAGCAGTACTTC. This sequence encodes CASSPSPGATVSYEQYF.

This clonotype was observed a handful of times. This chain links TRBV6-5 with TRBJ1-1, with D perhaps matching TRBD1 (5 bases). Per germline, CDR1 MNHEY and CDR2 SVGAGI. Trimming left V 5 bases short and J 6 bases short, with 13 bases between. The CDR3 runs 13 residues. Here the CDR3 reads CASSRGVRAEAFF. The CDR3 DNA follows: TGTGCCAGCAGTCGGGGGGTCCGGGCTGAAGCTTTCTTT.

This clonotype was counted ten times or more. Here the CDR3 DNA reads TGTGCCAGCAGTTCTGAAGTCTACGAGCAGTACTTC. Translated: CASSSEVYEQYF. The rearrangement uses TRBV6-5 and TRBJ2-7; D gene uncertain. Trimming took 4 bases from V and 3 from J, leaving 7 bases between them. Germline CDR1 and CDR2: MNHEY and SVGAGI. CDR3 length: 12 amino acids.

By its share, this clonotype is medium-sized. The rearrangement links TRBV29-1 to TRBJ1-1; 8 positions agree with TRBD1. Unmatched junction bases numbered 4, after V lost 3 bases and J lost 4 bases. This CDR3 is built from 13 residues. The germline CDR1 and CDR2 sequences are SQVTM and ANQGSEA. In DNA, the CDR3 is TGCAGCGTTGAGGAACAGGGGGGCACTGAAGCTTTCTTT. Translated: CSVEEQGGTEAFF.

The gene calls are TRBV24-1 and TRBJ2-2, with D tentatively TRBD1 (5 bases). Germline lookup yields CDR1 KGHDR and CDR2 SFDVKD. This CDR3 has 16 residues. V lost 3 bases to trimming and J lost 4 bases, with 14 bases between them. The CDR3 reads CATSDIKQVFTGELFF. The CDR3 region has the DNA TGTGCCACCAGTGATATAAAACAGGTTTTCACCGGGGAGCTGTTTTTT.

This clonotype occurred many times. The gene calls are TRBV12-3 or TRBV12-4 and TRBJ2-2; D not resolved. CDR3 length equals 12 residues. Between the trimmed V and J ends, which lost 6 bases and 3 bases, there was a span of 5 bases. The CDR3 loop is CASSPDTGELFF. CDR3 in DNA: TGTGCCAGCAGCCCGGACACCGGGGAGCTGTTTTTT.

This clonotype is classed as medium-sized (0.01 to 0.1%). The chain uses TRBV27 and TRBJ2-1; maybe TRBD2 (6 bases). CDR1 and CDR2 from the germline V gene are MNHEY and SMNVEV (reference sequence). V was clipped by 7 bases and J by 8 bases, with 36 bases between them. The CDR3 loop spans 20 amino acids. CDR3 in amino acids: CASTSLRDGGERVYVHEQFF. CDR3 DNA sequence: TGTGCCAGCACCTCGCTGCGCGACGGGGGAGAGCGGGTATACGTCCATGAGCAGTTCTTC.

This clonotype was observed a handful of times. The chain combines TRBV18 with TRBJ1-3; D is undetermined. Germline assignment: CDR1 KGHSH and CDR2 LQKENI. The CDR3 runs 14 residues. Trimming cost V 3 bases and J 4 bases, with 10 bases left between them. This chain's CDR3 is CASSPAESGNTIYF. CDR3 DNA sequence: TGTGCCAGCTCACCTGCAGAGTCCGGAAACACCATATATTTT.

The chain links TRBV18 to TRBJ2-3, with D perhaps TRBD2 (5 bases). V lost 2 bases and J lost 1, with 7 bases in between. The CDR3 is 14 residues long. Germline lookup yields CDR1 KGHSH and CDR2 LQKENI. The CDR3 bases are TGTGCCAGCTCACCAAACGGGGGCACAGATACGCAGTATTTT. Its protein product is CASSPNGGTDTQYF.

This clonotype showed up many times. The chain couples TRBV19 to TRBJ1-1; tentatively, D is TRBD1 (6 bases). Germline V gene sequence: CDR1 LNHDA, CDR2 SQIVND (reference sequence). Trimming pared 9 bases from V and 4 bases from J, leaving 15 bases between. CDR3 size: 13 residues. The CDR3 coding sequence is TGTGCCAGCAAACAGGGCGGCGGCACTGAAGCTTTCTTT. Amino acid sequence: CASKQGGGTEAFF.

The chain couples TRBV5-1 to TRBJ2-3; 7 nucleotides match TRBD2. The V gene's germline CDR1 is SGHRS and CDR2 YFSETQ. Trimming cost V 7 bases and J 0 bases; bases outside gene matches: 11. The CDR3 has 16 residues. The chain's CDR3 is CASSPGGITSTDTQYF. CDR3 nucleotide sequence: TGCGCCAGCTCCCCCGGGGGGATCACTAGCACAGATACGCAGTATTTT. The variable domain in full, with the rest retrieved from reference TRBV5-1 and TRBJ2-3, is KAGVTQTPRYLIKTRGQQVTLSCSPISGHRSVSWYQQTPGQGLQFLFEYFSETQRNKGNFPGRFSGRQFSNSRSEMNVSTLELGDSALYLCASSPGGITSTDTQYFGPGTRLTVL.

The V gene is TRBV30, the J gene TRBJ1-5; 10 bases map to TRBD1. CDR1 and CDR2 (germline): GTSNPN, SVGIG (reference sequence). The V segment lost 1 base and the J segment 7 bases; nucleotides outside the gene matches: 7. The CDR3 loop spans 15 amino acids. The CDR3 reads CAWSAPTGGGQPQHF. The CDR3 nucleotides are TGTGCCTGGAGTGCCCCGACAGGGGGCGGCCAGCCCCAGCATTTT.

This clonotype has a handful of counts. This chain joins TRBV6-5 and TRBJ1-5, with a tentative D call TRBD1 (5 bases). The CDR3 consists of 15 residues. Germline V gene lookup returns CDR1 MNHEY and CDR2 SVGAGI. Trimming pared 6 bases from V and 2 bases from J, leaving 14 bases between. This CDR3 is CASRGEGRGNQPQHF. CDR3 sequence (DNA): TGTGCCAGCAGAGGGGAAGGCAGGGGCAATCAGCCCCAGCATTTT.

The V and J genes are TRBV12-3 or TRBV12-4 and TRBJ1-1; tentatively, D is TRBD1 (6 bases). Trimming stripped 3 bases from V and 5 bases from J, with 16 bases between. There are 15 residues in the CDR3. Here the CDR3 reads CASSLTGGLGTEAFF. In nucleotides, the CDR3 is TGTGCCAGCAGTTTGACAGGCGGACTGGGAACTGAAGCTTTCTTT.

The sample holds many counts of this clonotype. This rearrangement joins TRBV19 to TRBJ1-2; D is undetermined. CDR1 LNHDA and CDR2 SQIVND come from the germline V gene (reference sequence). The V end was cut by 3 bases, the J end by 1 base, with 6 bases between. The CDR3 totals 13 residues. The CDR3 spells CASSITVNYGYTF. For the CDR3, the DNA is TGTGCCAGTAGTATCACGGTTAACTATGGCTACACCTTC.

This clonotype was seen only a few times. J is TRBJ1-2 and V is TRBV5-5; D is unclear. The CDR3 contains 13 residues. V lost 6 bases, J lost 3 bases, and 12 bases lay in between. The germline CDR1 and CDR2 sequences are SGHKS and YYEKEE (reference sequence). The CDR3 bases are TGTGCCAGCACCCTCGGAGGGCACTATGGCTACACCTTC. Residues: CASTLGGHYGYTF.

V is TRBV7-3 and J is TRBJ2-1; D unresolved. The CDR3 extends over 13 amino acids. V lost 5 bases, J lost 5 bases, and 10 bases lay in between. In germline, CDR1 is SGHTA, CDR2 FQGTGA. The CDR3, as DNA: TGTGCCAGCAGCCAATCTAATGACAATGAGCAGTTCTTC. Amino acid sequence: CASSQSNDNEQFF.

V is TRBV6-6 and J is TRBJ2-7; D ambiguous. The CDR3 runs to 12 residues. Germline V gene data show CDR1 as MNHNY and CDR2 as SVGAGI (reference sequence). V lost 7 bases, J lost 6 bases, and 13 bases lay in between. As DNA, the CDR3 is TGTGCCAGCACCGAAAGTTGGCCCGAGCAGTACTTC. Translating gives CASTESWPEQYF.

This clonotype was recorded at least ten times. This chain joins TRBV12-3 or TRBV12-4 and TRBJ2-2; D is uncertain. CDR3 size: 14 residues. The germline V and J ends were trimmed by 2 bases and 1 base, with 5 bases remaining between them. Written as DNA, the CDR3 is TGTGCCAGCAGTTTATTGGGGAACACCGGGGAGCTGTTTTTT. Residues: CASSLLGNTGELFF.

This clonotype was detected a few times. The chain couples TRBV7-6 to TRBJ1-1, with a weak D call TRBD1 (5 bases). The CDR3 is 13 amino acids. In germline, CDR1 is SGHVS, CDR2 FNYEAQ. Trimming cost V 5 bases and J 2 bases, with 9 bases left between them. CDR3 in DNA: TGTGCCAGCAGCCAGGACATTAACACTGAAGCTTTCTTT. It specifies CASSQDINTEAFF.

This chain connects TRBV24-1 to TRBJ2-5, with 14 bases that match TRBD2. CDR1 and CDR2 (germline): KGHDR, SFDVKD. V lost 4 bases, J lost 5 bases, and 8 bases stayed unmatched. This CDR3 region has 17 residues. Here the CDR3 reads CATSEPTSGGAWETQYF. DNA of the CDR3: TGTGCCACCAGTGAACCGACTAGCGGGGGGGCGTGGGAGACCCAGTACTTC.

The V and J genes are TRBV6-5 and TRBJ2-3; 16 bases match TRBD2. Germline CDR1 and CDR2: MNHEY and SVGAGI. With 4 bases clipped from V and 11 bases from J, the junction kept 12 bases outside the gene matches. The CDR3 sequence is 17 residues long. CDR3 DNA sequence: TGTGCCAGCAGTTCCAGCCCCGGGACTAGCGGGGGGGGAGGGCAGTATTTT. Protein: CASSSSPGTSGGGGQYF.

This rearrangement joins TRBV11-1 to TRBJ2-2, with TRBD2 identical over 8 bases. The CDR3 loop spans 21 amino acids. Germline V gene sequence: CDR1 SGHAT, CDR2 FQDESV (reference sequence). The trim removed 5 bases at V and 3 bases at J, leaving 23 bases unmatched. CDR3 residues: CASSPEYGWARRGAYTGELFF. The CDR3 region has the DNA TGTGCCAGCAGCCCCGAGTACGGCTGGGCGAGGCGGGGGGCGTACACCGGGGAGCTGTTTTTT.

This clonotype was detected only a few times. The chain carries TRBV12-3 or TRBV12-4 and TRBJ1-1; the D gene is possibly TRBD1 (6 bases). The CDR3 length is 12 residues. With 7 bases removed from V and 5 bases from J, the gap between germline ends came to 11 bases. Written as DNA, the CDR3 is TGTGCCAGCACGGGGCAGGGGACTGAAGCTTTCTTT. As protein: CASTGQGTEAFF.